Following are 18 T cell receptor beta chains from one sample sequenced in a study of shared T cell receptors in the human thymus. Here immunoSEQ multiplex PCR was the method, and the copy in TCRdb shows in-frame clones only, minus some. This sample yields about 710,000 clones, of which more than 70% are seen a single time; roughly 0.0087% belongs to the top ten. These records were also assigned to another study, of human thymus T cells.

Material: thymocytes. Receptors originate from a boy under two years old with a congenital heart defect.

The J gene is TRBJ2-1, the V gene TRBV4-3; D gene ambiguous. Germline lookup yields CDR1 LGHNA and CDR2 YSLEER. V was trimmed by 1 base and J by 1 base, leaving 11 bases between them. This CDR3 contains 16 residues. CDR3 in amino acids: CASSQATRLSYNEQFF. In DNA, the CDR3 is TGCGCCAGCAGCCAAGCCACACGACTTTCCTACAATGAGCAGTTCTTC.

This clone was recorded once. The genes are TRBV9 and TRBJ1-1, with D possibly being TRBD1 (6 bases). Per the germline V gene, CDR1 is SGDLS and CDR2 is YYNGEE. The CDR3 totals 16 residues. V gave up 0 bases and J gave up 0 bases, with 12 bases separating them. CDR3 DNA: TGTGCCAGCAGCGTAGGAGGGGGGGGCCTGAACACTGAAGCTTTCTTT. It yields the protein CASSVGGGGLNTEAFF.

The chain carries TRBV27 and TRBJ2-6; D is perhaps TRBD1 (6 bases). Germline assignment: CDR1 MNHEY and CDR2 SMNVEV (reference sequence). Trimming shortened V by 2 bases and J by 2 bases, and 10 bases separated the two germline ends. The CDR3 extends over 16 amino acids. In DNA, the CDR3 is TGTGCCAGCAGTTTAACAGGGCTCGCTGGGGCCAACGTCCTGACTTTC. Encoded protein: CASSLTGLAGANVLTF.

The chain employs TRBV15 and TRBJ2-3; D gene ambiguous. This CDR3 contains 14 residues. V shed 3 bases and J shed 2 bases, with 9 bases lying between them. Germline assignment: CDR1 LNHNV and CDR2 YYDKDF (reference sequence). In DNA form, the CDR3 reads TGTGCCACCAGCAGTGTAGCTCACACAGATACGCAGTATTTT. Protein product: CATSSVAHTDTQYF. The full variable domain, in which reference TRBV15 and TRBJ2-3 provide the parts outside the CDR3, is DAMVIQNPRYQVTQFGKPVTLSCSQTLNHNVMYWYQQKSSQAPKLLFHYYDKDFNNEADTPDNFQSRRPNTSFCFLDIRSPGLGDTAMYLCATSSVAHTDTQYFGPGTRLTVL.

This chain links TRBV11-2 with TRBJ2-7; the match to TRBD1 covers 11 bases. The ends lost 5 bases at V and 3 bases at J; junction bases unmatched: 15. This CDR3 has 18 residues. CDR1 is SGHAT and CDR2 is FQNNGV in the germline V gene. The CDR3 DNA reads as TGTGCCAGCAGCCCCACCGTCGTACGGGACAGGGGGATCTACGAGCAGTACTTC. It specifies CASSPTVVRDRGIYEQYF.

The V call is TRBV5-4, the J call TRBJ2-1, with 9 bases aligning to TRBD1. This CDR3 spans 14 amino acids. With 3 bases clipped from V and 7 bases from J, the junction kept 5 bases outside the gene matches. Germline assignment: CDR1 SGHNT and CDR2 YYREEE (reference sequence). The CDR3 sequence: CASSSRDRANEQFF. CDR3 sequence (DNA): TGTGCCAGCAGCTCCCGGGACAGGGCGAATGAGCAGTTCTTC.

This chain joins TRBV2 and TRBJ2-5; D not certain. CDR1 is SNHLY, CDR2 FYNNEI, per germline. The CDR3 covers 13 residues. The V end was cut by 3 bases, the J end by 3 bases, with 8 bases between. CDR3 DNA: TGTGCCAGCAGTGATCCAGGCGAAGAGACCCAGTACTTC. Protein: CASSDPGEETQYF. Variable domain in full (rest from reference TRBV2 and TRBJ2-5): EPEVTQTPSHQVTQMGQEVILRCVPISNHLYFYWYRQILGQKVEFLVSFYNNEISEKSEIFDDQFSVERPDGSNFTLKIRSTKLEDSAMYFCASSDPGEETQYFGPGTRLLVL.

The rearrangement joins TRBV7-9 to TRBJ2-7, with 7 positions matching TRBD1. This CDR3 comprises 16 residues. Losses at the gene ends were 7 bases for V and 1 base for J; bases not matched to a gene: 13. Germline V gives CDR1 SEHNR, CDR2 FQNEAQ (reference sequence). The DNA for the CDR3 is TGTGCCAGCAATGGACCGGGACAGAATCCTTCCTACGAGCAGTACTTC. Translated: CASNGPGQNPSYEQYF.

The CDR3 DNA reads as TGTGCCAGCAGTGAAAATAGCGGGAGTATGAATAAAACCGGGGAGCTGTTTTTT. Translating it yields CASSENSGSMNKTGELFF. This chain joins TRBV2 and TRBJ2-2, with 9 bases matching TRBD2. V was pared by 2 bases and J by 5 bases, with 12 bases of the junction left unmatched. The germline gives CDR1 SNHLY, CDR2 FYNNEI. The CDR3 loop spans 18 amino acids.

J is TRBJ1-2 and V is TRBV27, with a tentative D call TRBD1 (6 bases). CDR3 length: 16 residues. Germline V lookup: CDR1 MNHEY, CDR2 SMNVEV (reference sequence). Deletions cut 5 bases from V and 4 bases from J, with 20 bases between. The CDR3 nucleotides are TGTGCCAGCAGTCTTAGGAAAACAGGGACTATCTATGGCTACACCTTC. Protein: CASSLRKTGTIYGYTF.

The chain joins TRBV6-6 to TRBJ1-4; 10 bases are shared with TRBD1. In germline, CDR1 is MNHNY, CDR2 SVGAGI (reference sequence). V lost 4 bases to trimming and J lost 2 bases; unmatched junction nucleotides: 4. There are 16 residues in the CDR3. The CDR3 DNA reads TGTGCCAGCAGTTCACGGGACAGGGGTACTAATGAAAAACTGTTTTTT. Translating gives CASSSRDRGTNEKLFF.

V gene TRBV5-1 combines with J gene TRBJ2-7, with 7 bases identical to TRBD1. Germline V gene sequence: CDR1 SGHRS, CDR2 YFSETQ. The CDR3 is made up of 13 amino acids. V shed 8 bases, J shed 2 bases, and the junction held 7 bases outside the gene matches. The CDR3 loop is CASTGVVTYEQYF. The CDR3 region has the DNA TGCGCCAGTACAGGGGTCGTTACCTACGAGCAGTACTTC.

The V call is TRBV5-4, the J call TRBJ2-1; TRBD1 matches 7 bases. The CDR3 is 12 amino acids. The V segment lost 9 bases and the J segment 5 bases; nucleotides outside the gene matches: 5. Germline V gene data show CDR1 as SGHNT and CDR2 as YYREEE (reference sequence). The CDR3 is CATRDRNNEQFF. For the CDR3, the DNA is TGTGCCACCCGGGACAGAAACAATGAGCAGTTCTTC.

V and J are TRBV10-2 and TRBJ2-7; 7 nucleotides line up with TRBD2. This CDR3 is built from 14 residues. The V and J ends lost 4 bases and 2 bases, in that order; junction bases with no gene match: 5. CDR1 and CDR2 (germline): WSHSY, SAAADI. As DNA, the CDR3 is TGCGCCAGCAGTGCCCCGAGCGGGACCTACGAGCAGTACTTC. Translation: CASSAPSGTYEQYF.

The table lists this clone with a count of one. This chain connects TRBV19 to TRBJ1-5; 8 nucleotides match TRBD1. Per the germline V gene, CDR1 is LNHDA and CDR2 is SQIVND (reference sequence). Losses at the gene ends were 4 bases for V and 7 bases for J; bases not matched to a gene: 9. The CDR3 contains 15 residues. DNA of the CDR3: TGTGCCAGTAGTAAGTCCGGGACAGGTGTCCAGCCCCAGCATTTT. Encoded protein: CASSKSGTGVQPQHF.

Comments on this clone: Other nucleotide sequences in the sample specify the same CDR3. This chain uses TRBV5-1 with TRBJ2-1; 11 nucleotides agree with TRBD2. Germline V CDR1 and CDR2: SGHRS, YFSETQ. The CDR3 totals 15 residues. With V trimmed by 2 bases and J by 4 bases, 2 bases remained unmatched. The CDR3 protein is CASSLTSGGYNEQFF. CDR3 nucleotide sequence: TGCGCCAGCAGCTTAACTAGCGGGGGATACAATGAGCAGTTCTTC.

The rearrangement links TRBV27 to TRBJ1-1; 7 positions agree with TRBD1. The CDR3 is 14 residues long. From germline, CDR1 is MNHEY and CDR2 SMNVEV (reference sequence). V was pared by 6 bases and J by 4 bases, with 8 bases of the junction left unmatched. CDR3 nucleotides: TGTGCCAGCAGACGCGCGACAGGGTCCACTGAAGCTTTCTTT. The encoded protein is CASRRATGSTEAFF.

As regards this clone: This sample includes further DNA sequences coding for the same CDR3. The rearrangement joins TRBV12-5 to TRBJ1-5; TRBD1 agrees at 7 bases. This CDR3 is 18 amino acids long. Unmatched junction bases numbered 15, after V lost 7 bases and J lost 0 bases. CDR1 and CDR2 (germline): LGHNT, FRNRAP. The CDR3 here is CASALTLGTVPSNQPQHF. The CDR3 DNA is TGTGCTAGTGCCCTTACCCTCGGGACAGTCCCTAGCAATCAGCCCCAGCATTTT.